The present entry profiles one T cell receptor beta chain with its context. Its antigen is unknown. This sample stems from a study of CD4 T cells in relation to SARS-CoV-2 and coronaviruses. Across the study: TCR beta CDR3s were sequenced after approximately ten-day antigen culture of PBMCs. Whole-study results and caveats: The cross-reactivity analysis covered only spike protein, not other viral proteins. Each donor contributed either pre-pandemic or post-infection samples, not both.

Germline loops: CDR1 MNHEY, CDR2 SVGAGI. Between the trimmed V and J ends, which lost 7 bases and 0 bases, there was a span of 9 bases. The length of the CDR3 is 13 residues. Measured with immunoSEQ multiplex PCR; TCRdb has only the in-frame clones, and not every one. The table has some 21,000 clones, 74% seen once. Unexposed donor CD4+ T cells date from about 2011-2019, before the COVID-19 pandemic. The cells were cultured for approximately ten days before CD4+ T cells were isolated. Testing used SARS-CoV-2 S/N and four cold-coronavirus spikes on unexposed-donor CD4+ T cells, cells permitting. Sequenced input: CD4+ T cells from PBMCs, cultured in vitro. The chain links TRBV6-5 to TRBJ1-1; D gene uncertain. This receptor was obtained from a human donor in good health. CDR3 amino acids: CASKRTMNTEAFF. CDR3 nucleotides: TGTGCCAGCAAACGGACTATGAACACTGAAGCTTTCTTT.